This TCR beta chain was recorded in a study of T-cell reconstitution after alpha-beta-depleted transplantation in children. Overall study findings and caveats: There were some patients whose high TCRbeta diversity at day 60 came from surviving recipient T cells and thymic progenitors.

This clonotype was seen a few times. Its antigen is currently unknown. A TCRbeta library incorporating unique molecular identifiers was prepared. TCRdb re-called the PCR reads with MiXCR, one entry per CDR3 protein. Of about 310,000 distinct CDR3 sequences in the sample, around 25% are singletons; the top ten hold 9.5% to 12%. This sequence was found in a male patient younger than 18 who had a stem cell transplant for acute lymphoblastic leukemia, so the T cells may come from the graft donor. This sample comprised PBMCs, mostly from graft donor cells, obtained 180 days after TCRalphabeta/CD19-depleted stem cell transplant.

The CDR3 loop is CASSLAGDGNQPQHF. The CDR3 DNA reads as TGTGCCAGCTCACTGGCAGGGGATGGCAATCAGCCCCAGCATTTT. The V and J genes are TRBV18 and TRBJ1-5, with TRBD1 as a possible D gene (6 bases). This CDR3 has 15 residues. CDR1 is KGHSH, CDR2 LQKENI, per germline. V lost 4 bases and J lost 2, with 12 bases in between.